This T cell receptor beta chain appears in the sequencing data of a study of PD-1 blockade in classical Hodgkin lymphoma. Overall study results and limits: Whereas CD4+ TCR diversity had risen significantly by C4D1, CD8+ TCR diversity had not. Diminished baseline TCR diversity has been reported in newly diagnosed patients relative to healthy donors.

Libraries were prepared by immunoSEQ multiplex PCR; TCRdb keeps only in-frame clonotypes and omits some of them. The sample has nearly 25,000 clones, roughly 79% seen once. Relapse after autologous stem cell transplantation occurred in every patient, and brentuximab vedotin exposure varied. With respect to this clone: Its antigen is unidentified.

Material: peripheral blood mononuclear cells (PBMCs), obtained before the second cycle of nivolumab. This TCR derives from a human donor with classical Hodgkin lymphoma.

CDR3 in amino acids: CSVNRIIALSDEQFF. CDR3 DNA sequence: TGCAGCGTCAACCGAATTATAGCCCTGTCCGATGAGCAGTTCTTC. The chain links TRBV29-1 to TRBJ2-1; D not resolved. The CDR3 runs 15 residues. Trimming removed 6 bases from V and 8 bases from J, with 23 bases in between. Germline V lookup: CDR1 SQVTM, CDR2 ANQGSEA.